These 30 T cell receptor beta chains were all obtained from the same sample, sequenced in a study of blood T cell repertoires in COVID-19. Repertoires were generated with immunoSEQ multiplex PCR, while TCRdb's copy carries only in-frame clones and drops some. The sample lists 130,000 or so clones, 80% to 90% seen once, with approximately 2.3% in the top ten. Sequencing was carried out using peripheral blood. All receptors derive from a woman aged 45-59 years with acute or convalescent COVID-19.

The count of this clone is one. The chain joins TRBV19 to TRBJ2-3, with a possible D match to TRBD2 (6 bases). CDR1 LNHDA and CDR2 SQIVND come from the germline V gene (reference sequence). The CDR3 has 15 residues. V shed 3 bases and J shed 0 bases, with 10 bases lying between them. This CDR3 reads CASSIGGSSTDTQYF. CDR3 DNA sequence: TGTGCCAGTAGTATCGGAGGGAGTAGCACAGATACGCAGTATTTT.

The genes are TRBV27 and TRBJ1-6; D might be TRBD1 (5 bases). This CDR3 has 15 residues. The V gene lost 7 bases and the J gene lost 0 bases, with 10 bases spanning the gap. The germline V gene encodes CDR1 MNHEY and CDR2 SMNVEV (reference sequence). CDR3 sequence (DNA): TGTGCCAGCACCGGGGGGGGCTCCTATAATTCACCCCTCCACTTT. It codes for CASTGGGSYNSPLHF.

The gene calls are TRBV7-9 and TRBJ2-1; D is perhaps TRBD1 (6 bases). Trimming took off 6 bases at V and 2 bases at J, with 17 bases between the two ends. The CDR3 totals 16 residues. Germline CDR1 SEHNR, CDR2 FQNEAQ (reference sequence). DNA of the CDR3: TGTGCCAGCAGTCAACAGGGAAGTAGGCCCTACAATGAGCAGTTCTTC. Amino acids: CASSQQGSRPYNEQFF.

The V call is TRBV27, the J call TRBJ2-2, with D possibly matching TRBD1 (5 bases). Germline CDR1 is MNHEY and CDR2 is SMNVEV (reference sequence). The V gene lost 0 bases and the J gene lost 0 bases, with 14 bases spanning the gap. CDR3 length: 18 residues. The DNA of the CDR3 is TGTGCCAGCAGTTTATCGCCCAGGGCGGACGCGAACACCGGGGAGCTGTTTTTT. Amino acids: CASSLSPRADANTGELFF.

V and J are TRBV12-3 or TRBV12-4 and TRBJ1-5; no clear D. V lost 8 bases to trimming and J lost 5 bases, with 10 bases between them. The length of the CDR3 is 12 residues. In DNA, the CDR3 is TGTGCCAGCGCCCACGGGGATCAGCCCCAGCATTTT. Its protein is CASAHGDQPQHF.

The V and J genes are TRBV9 and TRBJ2-3; 9 bases line up with TRBD2. Germline V gives CDR1 SGDLS, CDR2 YYNGEE. The CDR3 length is 18 residues. Germline trimming cut 3 bases from V and 3 bases from J; bases unmatched to any gene: 14. The CDR3 sequence is CASSAAVGRGGRTDTQYF. The DNA of the CDR3 is TGTGCCAGCAGCGCAGCCGTTGGGCGGGGGGGCCGGACAGATACGCAGTATTTT.

V usage is TRBV24-1 and J usage is TRBJ2-7; perhaps TRBD2 as D (6 bases). This CDR3 spans 13 amino acids. Trimming stripped 11 bases from V and 6 bases from J, with 19 bases between. CDR1 is KGHDR and CDR2 is SFDVKD in the germline V gene. The CDR3 loop is CAIGRGSTSEQYF. The CDR3 DNA is TGTGCCATCGGGCGGGGCAGCACCTCCGAGCAGTACTTC.

The chain links TRBV5-6 to TRBJ2-3; the match to TRBD2 covers 12 bases. Germline CDR1 SGHDT, CDR2 YYEEEE. V was clipped by 0 bases and J by 0 bases; unmatched bases: 2. The CDR3 is 17 residues long. The CDR3 bases are TGTGCCAGCAGCTTGGTAGGGACTAGCGGGAGCACAGATACGCAGTATTTT. This translates into CASSLVGTSGSTDTQYF.

The chain combines TRBV20-1 with TRBJ1-2; D is unclear. The CDR3 is 11 residues long. Trimming shortened V by 4 bases and J by 8 bases, and 11 bases separated the two germline ends. Per the germline V gene, CDR1 is DFQATT and CDR2 is SNEGSKA (reference sequence). The CDR3 region has the DNA TGCAGTGCTAATTCAGGCCGGGGCTACACCTTC. Its translation: CSANSGRGYTF.

The CDR3 coding sequence is TGCGCCAGCAGCTCGGGACACACCTCTGGAAACACCATATATTTT. This translates into CASSSGHTSGNTIYF. The genes are TRBV5-1 and TRBJ1-3, with a weak D call TRBD1 (6 bases). The germline V and J ends were trimmed by 3 bases and 0 bases, with 10 bases remaining between them. From germline, CDR1 is SGHRS and CDR2 YFSETQ. This CDR3 spans 15 amino acids.

The chain uses TRBV13 and TRBJ1-2; 8 positions match TRBD1. This CDR3 is 15 amino acids long. V gave up 7 bases and J gave up 2 bases; unmatched junction bases: 9. Germline lookup yields CDR1 PRHDT and CDR2 FYEKMQ (reference sequence). The CDR3 here is CASTYRPGGNYGYTF. In nucleotides, the CDR3 is TGTGCCAGCACCTATCGTCCAGGGGGCAACTATGGCTACACCTTC.

This clone showed up just a few times. This rearrangement joins TRBV2 to TRBJ2-7; tentatively, D is TRBD2 (6 bases). CDR3 length equals 16 residues. V was cut by 1 base and J by 1 base, with 14 bases left in between. Germline values: CDR1 SNHLY, CDR2 FYNNEI. CDR3 DNA: TGTGCCAGCAGTGAAGGTGTGGGAGGAGGGTCCTACGAGCAGTACTTC. This gives the protein CASSEGVGGGSYEQYF.

In its sample, this clone was seen once. The rearrangement links TRBV9 to TRBJ2-3, with D perhaps matching TRBD2 (5 bases). The ends were cut back, 3 bases at V and 0 bases at J, with 8 bases in the middle. The CDR3 extends over 14 amino acids. CDR1 and CDR2 (germline): SGDLS, YYNGEE. The CDR3 loop reads CASSGAASTDTQYF. CDR3 bases: TGTGCCAGCAGCGGAGCGGCTAGCACAGATACGCAGTATTTT.

The chain couples TRBV29-1 to TRBJ2-1; D perhaps matches TRBD2 (6 bases). V shed 2 bases and J shed 7 bases, with 18 bases lying between them. The CDR3 runs 15 residues. From germline, CDR1 is SQVTM and CDR2 ANQGSEA. CDR3 nucleotides: TGCAGCGTTGAAATCCCGGGAGTGATGGGGAATGAGCAGTTCTTC. The encoded protein is CSVEIPGVMGNEQFF.

V is TRBV19 and J is TRBJ1-2; tentatively, D is TRBD1 (6 bases). This CDR3 is built from 14 residues. Between the trimmed V and J ends, which lost 5 bases and 2 bases, there was a span of 12 bases. Germline assignment: CDR1 LNHDA and CDR2 SQIVND (reference sequence). CDR3 amino acids: CASSASDRNYGYTF. As DNA, the CDR3 is TGTGCCAGTAGTGCTTCAGACAGGAACTATGGCTACACCTTC.

Details on this clone: Other DNA sequences in the same sample also yield this CDR3. The gene calls are TRBV7-2 and TRBJ2-7; 12 bases fit TRBD2. CDR1 SGHTA and CDR2 FQGNSA come from the germline V gene. This CDR3 region has 13 residues. V shed 4 bases and J 6 bases; nucleotides not matched to a gene: 1. The CDR3 is CASSSGLAGEQYF. The CDR3 DNA is TGTGCCAGCAGCTCGGGACTAGCGGGCGAGCAGTACTTC. Full variable domain (missing parts from reference TRBV7-2 and TRBJ2-7): GAGVSQSPSNKVTEKGKDVELRCDPISGHTALYWYRQSLGQGLEFLIYFQGNSAPDKSGLPSDRFSAERTGGSVSTLTIQRTQQEDSAVYLCASSSGLAGEQYFGPGTRLTVT.

This chain joins TRBV10-2 and TRBJ2-7, with TRBD1 identical over 7 bases. The V gene end was trimmed by 7 bases and the J gene end by 3 bases; junction bases not matched to a gene: 18. Germline CDR1 reads WSHSY; CDR2 reads SAAADI. The CDR3 is 17 residues long. The CDR3 reads CASINALGTASLYEQYF. In nucleotides, the CDR3 is TGCGCCAGCATCAACGCACTCGGGACAGCATCCCTCTACGAGCAGTACTTC.

This sequence joins TRBV7-6 and TRBJ2-1; 10 nucleotides agree with TRBD2. The junction had 7 bases not matched to a gene; V was cut back by 2 bases and J by 9 bases. Germline CDR1 SGHVS, CDR2 FNYEAQ. The CDR3 runs to 15 residues. In DNA, the CDR3 is TGTGCCAGCAGCTTATCCAGCGGGGGGGCTAGTGAGCAGTTCTTC. Translating gives CASSLSSGGASEQFF.

This chain uses TRBV27 with TRBJ2-1, with TRBD2 matching 12 bases. Germline V lookup: CDR1 MNHEY, CDR2 SMNVEV (reference sequence). Germline trimming cut 2 bases from V and 4 bases from J; bases unmatched to any gene: 12. The CDR3 has 19 residues. The CDR3 is CASSLTRFGLAGLYNEQFF. Here the CDR3 DNA reads TGTGCCAGCAGTTTAACCCGTTTTGGACTAGCGGGGTTATACAATGAGCAGTTCTTC.

The J gene is TRBJ2-5, the V gene TRBV19, with D possibly TRBD1 on 6 matching bases. Germline CDR1 and CDR2: LNHDA and SQIVND (reference sequence). This CDR3 spans 13 amino acids. The V end lost 2 bases, the J end lost 4 bases, and 8 bases lay between the germline ends. For the CDR3, the DNA is TGTGCCAGTAGTATAAGAGGGGGAGAGACCCAGTACTTC. Translated, it gives CASSIRGGETQYF.

The CDR3 reads CAWSVAGGRMNTEAFF. The DNA for the CDR3 is TGTGCCTGGAGTGTGGCCGGAGGGAGGATGAACACTGAAGCTTTCTTT. This rearrangement joins TRBV30 to TRBJ1-1; D uncertain. The V end was cut by 0 bases, the J end by 0 bases, with 14 bases between. The CDR3 runs 16 residues. Germline loops: CDR1 GTSNPN, CDR2 SVGIG (reference sequence).

The chain combines TRBV24-1 with TRBJ1-1, with 8 bases that match TRBD1. CDR1 is KGHDR, CDR2 SFDVKD, per germline. The CDR3 is 12 amino acids. The V gene end was trimmed by 9 bases and the J gene end by 6 bases; junction bases not matched to a gene: 5. The CDR3 spells CATQGQGPEAFF. In nucleotides, the CDR3 is TGTGCCACCCAAGGACAGGGACCTGAAGCTTTCTTT.

The chain has TRBV11-2 and TRBJ2-3, with 8 bases identical to TRBD2. The CDR3 totals 16 residues. J lost 2 bases, V lost 2 bases, and 6 bases had no gene match. Germline V lookup: CDR1 SGHAT, CDR2 FQNNGV. The CDR3 DNA sequence: TGTGCCAGCAGCTTACGGTTGCGGGAGGCCACAGATACGCAGTATTTT. It encodes CASSLRLREATDTQYF.

The chain couples TRBV7-2 to TRBJ2-7, with D possibly matching TRBD2 (6 bases). V was clipped by 4 bases and J by 3 bases, with 16 bases between them. The germline V gene has CDR1 SGHTA and CDR2 FQGNSA. The CDR3 consists of 15 residues. DNA for the CDR3: TGTGCCAGCAGCTCCTTCGGGACTCGAAGCTACGAGCAGTACTTC. It translates to CASSSFGTRSYEQYF.

This chain connects TRBV24-1 to TRBJ1-5; D is uncertain. Germline CDR1 and CDR2: KGHDR and SFDVKD. Trimming removed 4 bases from V and 4 bases from J, with 16 bases in between. The CDR3 is 16 amino acids. The CDR3 reads CATSDGLMGQNQPQHF. In DNA form, the CDR3 reads TGTGCCACCAGTGACGGTCTGATGGGCCAAAATCAGCCCCAGCATTTT.

This chain joins TRBV6-5 and TRBJ1-1, with a possible D match to TRBD1 (6 bases). Trimming removed 10 bases from V and 2 bases from J, with 17 bases in between. Germline CDR1 and CDR2: MNHEY and SVGAGI. The CDR3 is 14 residues long. For the CDR3, the DNA is TGTGCCACCTCTCCGGGACACCTAAACACTGAAGCTTTCTTT. Its protein product is CATSPGHLNTEAFF.

This rearrangement joins TRBV6-5 to TRBJ1-2; D call uncertain. Germline V CDR1 and CDR2: MNHEY, SVGAGI. There are 15 residues in the CDR3. V lost 6 bases and J lost 4, with 18 bases in between. The CDR3 region has the DNA TGTGCCAGCAGCCAAGCCCGGGAGTGGGGCTATGGCTACACCTTC. Protein sequence: CASSQAREWGYGYTF.

This chain joins TRBV5-1 and TRBJ2-1, with unresolved D. The CDR3 is 15 residues long. Per germline, CDR1 SGHRS and CDR2 YFSETQ. The V end was cut by 4 bases, the J end by 5 bases, with 16 bases between. The CDR3 protein is CASSLRLVRDNEQFF. The CDR3 DNA follows: TGCGCCAGCAGCCTTAGGTTAGTTCGGGACAATGAGCAGTTCTTC.

The V and J genes are TRBV5-1 and TRBJ2-7; 7 bases are a match to TRBD1. The germline CDR1 and CDR2 sequences are SGHRS and YFSETQ. Trimming took 4 bases from V and 5 from J; bases not matched to a gene: 12. The CDR3 is 15 amino acids. The CDR3 spells CASSLKVGGNDEQYF. DNA of the CDR3: TGCGCCAGCAGCCTGAAAGTAGGGGGCAACGACGAGCAGTACTTC.

The V and J genes are TRBV5-3 and TRBJ2-1, with TRBD1 as a possible D gene (5 bases). TRBV5-3 is an ORF, with its function uncertain. The V end lost 0 bases, the J end lost 4 bases, and 11 bases lay between the germline ends. This CDR3 is 15 amino acids long. CDR3 nucleotides: TGTGCCAGAAGCTTGGGGGGCCTAGGGTACAATGAGCAGTTCTTC. Translated: CARSLGGLGYNEQFF.